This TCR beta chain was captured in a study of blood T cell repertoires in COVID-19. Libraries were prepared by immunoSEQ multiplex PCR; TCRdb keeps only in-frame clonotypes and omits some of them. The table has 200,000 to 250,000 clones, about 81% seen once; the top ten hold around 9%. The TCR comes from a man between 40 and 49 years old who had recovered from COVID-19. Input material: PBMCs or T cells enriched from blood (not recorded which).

The DNA for the CDR3 is TGTGCCAGCTCACTAGGAAGGGGGGAGCAGTACTTC. Amino acid sequence: CASSLGRGEQYF. The chain uses TRBV18 and TRBJ2-7; D is possibly TRBD1 (6 bases). V gave up 4 bases and J gave up 7 bases, with 11 bases separating them. Germline V gene lookup returns CDR1 KGHSH and CDR2 LQKENI. The length of the CDR3 is 12 residues.